This T cell receptor (beta chain) appears in the sequencing data of a study of breast tumors, draining lymph nodes, adjacent tissues. Germline CDR1 reads MDHEN; CDR2 reads SYDVKM. This CDR3 has 15 amino acids. Comments on this clonotype: At one end, the junction sequence differs from germline, possibly due to a read error.

TCRdb re-derived calls from the multiplex PCR reads in MiXCR, one entry per CDR3 protein. The table records some 17,000 distinct CDR3 sequences, roughly 46% of them present only once. The source of this sequence is a female donor with breast cancer. Some clones in this sample may be carry-over from other donors' samples. Material: tumor-adjacent breast tissue. J is TRBJ2-1 and V is TRBV28, with D possibly matching TRBD2 (7 bases). CDR3 sequence reads: CASGFTGGLLNEQFF. The DNA of the CDR3 is TGTGCCAGCGGTTTCACGGGGGGCTTACTTAATGAGCAGTTCTTC.